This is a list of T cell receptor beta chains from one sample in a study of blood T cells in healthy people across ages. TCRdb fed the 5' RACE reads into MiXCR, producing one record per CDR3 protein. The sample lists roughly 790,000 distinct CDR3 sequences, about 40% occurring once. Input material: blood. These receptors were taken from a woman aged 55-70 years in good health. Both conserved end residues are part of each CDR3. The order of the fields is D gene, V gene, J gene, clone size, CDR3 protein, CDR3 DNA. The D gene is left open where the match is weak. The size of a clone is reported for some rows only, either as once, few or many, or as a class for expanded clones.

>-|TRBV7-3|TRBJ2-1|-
CASSLEASITYNEQFF
TGTGCCAGCAGCTTAGAAGCTAGCATTACATACAATGAGCAGTTCTTC
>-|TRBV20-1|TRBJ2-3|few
CSARIAPKGRYF
TGCAGTGCTAGAATAGCCCCTAAGGGTCGGTATTTT
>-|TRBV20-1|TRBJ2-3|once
CSARRSSDTQYF
TGCAGTGCCCGGAGGAGTTCGGATACGCAGTATTTT
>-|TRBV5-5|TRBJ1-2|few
CASSLRTPDYGYTF
TGTGCCAGCAGCTTAAGGACACCTGACTATGGCTACACCTTC
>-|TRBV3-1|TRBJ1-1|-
CASSHTGFEAFF
TGTGCCAGCAGCCATACAGGGTTTGAAGCTTTCTTT
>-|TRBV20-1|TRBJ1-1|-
CSARTAGETEAFF
TGCAGTGCTAGAACAGCAGGAGAGACTGAAGCTTTCTTT
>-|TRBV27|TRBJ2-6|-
CASSFRLTIDSGANVLTF
TGTGCCAGCAGTTTCCGGTTAACTATCGACTCTGGGGCCAACGTCCTGACTTTC
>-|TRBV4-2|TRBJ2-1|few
CASSPGFTTNDGQFF
TGTGCCAGCAGCCCAGGGTTTACTACTAACGATGGGCAGTTCTTC
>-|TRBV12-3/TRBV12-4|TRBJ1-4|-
CASKRQAVNEKLFF
TGTGCCAGCAAGAGACAGGCAGTAAATGAAAAACTGTTTTTT
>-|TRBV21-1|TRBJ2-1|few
CASSKWTGDEGNNEQFF
TGTGCCAGCAGCAAATGGACGGGGGACGAGGGGAACAATGAGCAGTTCTTC
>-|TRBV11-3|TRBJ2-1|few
CASSLASEYNEQFF
TGTGCCAGCAGCTTAGCAAGTGAGTACAATGAGCAGTTCTTC
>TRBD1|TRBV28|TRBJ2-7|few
CASRSMDRGQDEQYF
TGTGCCAGCAGATCAATGGACAGGGGGCAAGACGAGCAGTACTTC
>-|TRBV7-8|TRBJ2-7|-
CASSLAPAGQFHEQYF
TGTGCCAGCAGCTTAGCCCCGGCGGGACAGTTCCATGAGCAGTACTTC
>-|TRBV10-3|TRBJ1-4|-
CAISQGTGNEKLFF
TGTGCCATCAGTCAGGGGACGGGAAATGAAAAACTGTTTTTT
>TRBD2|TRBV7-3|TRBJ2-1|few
CASSSGRNNEQFF
TGTGCCAGTTCTAGCGGGAGAAACAATGAGCAGTTCTTC
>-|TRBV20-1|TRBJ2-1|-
CSASRHPSSYNEQFF
TGCAGTGCTTCCAGGCATCCCTCCTCCTACAATGAGCAGTTCTTC
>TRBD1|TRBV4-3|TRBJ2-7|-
CASSQDLAGGEQYF
TGCGCCAGCAGCCAAGATTTGGCAGGGGGCGAGCAGTACTTC
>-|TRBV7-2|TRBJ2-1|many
CASSQKRRAYSYNEQFF
TGTGCCAGCAGCCAAAAGCGGAGAGCCTATTCCTACAATGAGCAGTTCTTC
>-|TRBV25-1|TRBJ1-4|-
CASSEAGRNEKLFF
TGTGCCAGCAGTGAGGCAGGGAGAAATGAAAAACTGTTTTTT